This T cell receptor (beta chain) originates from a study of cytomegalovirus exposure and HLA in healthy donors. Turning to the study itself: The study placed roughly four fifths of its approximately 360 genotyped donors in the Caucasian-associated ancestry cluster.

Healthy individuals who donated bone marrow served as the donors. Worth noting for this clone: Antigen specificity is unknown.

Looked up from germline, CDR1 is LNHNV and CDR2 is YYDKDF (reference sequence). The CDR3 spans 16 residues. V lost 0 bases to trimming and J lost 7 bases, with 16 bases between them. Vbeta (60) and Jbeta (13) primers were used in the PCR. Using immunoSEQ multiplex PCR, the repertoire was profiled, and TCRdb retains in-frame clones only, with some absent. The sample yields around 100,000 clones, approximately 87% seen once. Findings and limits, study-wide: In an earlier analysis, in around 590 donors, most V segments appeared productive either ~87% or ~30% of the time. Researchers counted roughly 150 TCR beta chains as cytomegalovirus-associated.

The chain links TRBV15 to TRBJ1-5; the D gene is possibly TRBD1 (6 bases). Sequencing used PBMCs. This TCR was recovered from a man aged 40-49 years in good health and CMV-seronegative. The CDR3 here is CATSREVRQGWQPQHF. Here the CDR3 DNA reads TGTGCCACCAGCAGAGAGGTCAGGCAGGGGTGGCAGCCCCAGCATTTT.